This is a list of T cell receptor beta chains from one sample in a study of cytomegalovirus exposure and HLA in healthy donors. Clones were sequenced by immunoSEQ multiplex PCR, and TCRdb holds only the in-frame ones, with some missing. This sample has over 70,000 clones, with 70% found just once. The sample taken for sequencing was PBMCs. The receptors shown here come from a woman in her forties or fifties in good health and CMV-seropositive. CDR3s include the opening cysteine and the closing phenylalanine or tryptophan. D genes are given only for firm matches. Rows may omit the clone size; those that give it use once, few, many or a size class.

j_gene	abundance	v_gene	d_gene	CDR3nt	CDR3aa
TRBJ2-2	few	TRBV7-2	NA	TGTGCCAGCAGCTTACGACAGACCGGGGAGCTGTTTTTT	CASSLRQTGELFF
TRBJ2-3	NA	TRBV7-2	TRBD1	TGTGCCAGCAGCTCTACGGGACAGAACACAGATACGCAGTATTTT	CASSSTGQNTDTQYF
TRBJ1-3	NA	TRBV5-5	NA	TGTGCCAGCAGCTTGGCCGGGGTAGTTGGAAACACCATATATTTT	CASSLAGVVGNTIYF
TRBJ2-3	NA	TRBV29-1	TRBD2	TGCAGTGTTGTTCTAGCGGGAGGTTCAGATACGCAGTATTTT	CSVVLAGGSDTQYF
TRBJ2-5	NA	TRBV4-2	NA	TGTGCCAGCAGCCCCACACCAGGCCAGCGGGAGACCCAGTACTTC	CASSPTPGQRETQYF
TRBJ2-3	NA	TRBV13	TRBD1	TGTGCCAGCAGCAAGGGGGCAGGTGAAACAGATACGCAGTATTTT	CASSKGAGETDTQYF
TRBJ1-2	NA	TRBV6-5	NA	TGTGCCAGCAGTCTCAACGACGGTACCGGGGGCTACACCTTC	CASSLNDGTGGYTF
TRBJ2-1	once	TRBV6-5	TRBD2	TGTGCCAGCATCGTTGCGGGTACTAGCAGGGAGGGTTTCTTC	CASIVAGTSREGFF
TRBJ2-7	NA	TRBV7-6	NA	TGTGCCAGCAGCTTAGCGACAGAACCTACCTACGAGCAGTACTTC	CASSLATEPTYEQYF
TRBJ1-4	few	TRBV6-5	TRBD1	TGTGCCAGCAGTTACCAGACAGGGGTGGAAAAACTGTTTTTT	CASSYQTGVEKLFF
TRBJ2-7	NA	TRBV19	TRBD1	TGTGCCAGTAGTGAAGGACAGGCTTCCTACGAGCAGTACTTC	CASSEGQASYEQYF
TRBJ2-1	medium-sized	TRBV29-1	TRBD1	TGCAGCGTTGAAATGCCGGGACAGGTCTTCGATGAGCAGTTCTTC	CSVEMPGQVFDEQFF
TRBJ1-4	NA	TRBV10-3	NA	TGTGCCATCAGTGAGTCACGGGTCGCTAATGAAAAACTGTTTTTT	CAISESRVANEKLFF
TRBJ2-5	NA	TRBV7-9	NA	TGTGCCAGCAGCTCCTGGGCCACTAGCCAAGAGACCCAGTACTTC	CASSSWATSQETQYF
TRBJ1-2	NA	TRBV28	NA	TGTGCCAGCAGTTTGTCAGGGCGCTCTAACTATGGCTACACCTTC	CASSLSGRSNYGYTF
TRBJ2-3	NA	TRBV14	TRBD2	TGTGCCAGCAGCCAAGCGGCGGGGGGAAACACAGATACGCAGTATTTT	CASSQAAGGNTDTQYF
TRBJ2-5	NA	TRBV25-1	TRBD1	TGTGCCAGCAGGGGGGACAGGGGAAGTGAGACCCAGTACTTC	CASRGDRGSETQYF
TRBJ2-2	once	TRBV9	NA	TGTGCCAGCAGCCCCGGCAATAGGGGTAAGCCCGGGGAGCTGTTTTTT	CASSPGNRGKPGELFF
TRBJ2-7	NA	TRBV6-6	NA	TGTGCCAGCAGGACACGAAACTACGAGCAGTACTTC	CASRTRNYEQYF
TRBJ2-3	NA	TRBV5-4	TRBD1	TGTGCCAGCAGCTTGGTAACAGGGGCCGGCACAGATACGCAGTATTTT	CASSLVTGAGTDTQYF
TRBJ1-1	NA	TRBV27	NA	TGTGCCAGCAGTTCCAGTCTCACCACTGAAGCTTTCTTT	CASSSSLTTEAFF
TRBJ2-1	NA	TRBV4-3	NA	TGCGCCAGCAGCCAAGTCGTCCAGCGGGAGCAGTTCTTC	CASSQVVQREQFF
TRBJ2-5	NA	TRBV7-8	TRBD2	TGTGCCAGCAGCAACCGGGGACTAGCGGGACTTGAGTACTTC	CASSNRGLAGLEYF
TRBJ1-1	few	TRBV6-5	NA	TGTGCCAGCAGTTACTCCATCCAGGGCACTGAAGCTTTCTTT	CASSYSIQGTEAFF
TRBJ1-1	once	TRBV5-1	TRBD1	TGCGCCAGCAGCGCGGGACAGGGTTATGCTTTCTTT	CASSAGQGYAFF
TRBJ1-1	NA	TRBV28	TRBD1	TGTGCCAGCAGGACAGGGGGCGGATGGGGGAACACTGAAGCTTTCTTT	CASRTGGGWGNTEAFF
TRBJ2-7	NA	TRBV5-6	TRBD2	TGTGCCAGCAGCCCGGGAGGGTATTACGAGCAGTACTTC	CASSPGGYYEQYF
TRBJ1-3	NA	TRBV5-1	TRBD1	TGCGCCAGCAGCTTATTACAGGGGGCGATTGGAAACACCATATATTTT	CASSLLQGAIGNTIYF
TRBJ2-6	NA	TRBV28	TRBD1	TGTGCCAGCAGAGGGTGGGACAGGGGTCCATCCTCTGGGGCCAACGTCCTGACTTTC	CASRGWDRGPSSGANVLTF
TRBJ1-5	NA	TRBV6-5	NA	TGTGCCAGCAGTTACTCGAGTACAGGGCCTGAGACCCAGCATTTT	CASSYSSTGPETQHF
TRBJ2-2	NA	TRBV10-1	NA	TGCGCCAGCACCCGTGACTATAGGACCGGGGAGCTGTTTTTT	CASTRDYRTGELFF
TRBJ1-2	NA	TRBV10-2	TRBD1	TGCGCCAGCAGTGAACAGGGGAACTATGGCTACACCTTC	CASSEQGNYGYTF
TRBJ2-4	NA	TRBV19	TRBD1	TGTGCCAGTAGTATGAAGGACAGGGGGGTGAAAAACATTCAGTACTTC	CASSMKDRGVKNIQYF
TRBJ1-2	NA	TRBV7-8	TRBD1	TGTGCCAGCAGCTTAGGCCCGTACGACAGGGGGGGCAACTATGGCTACACCTTC	CASSLGPYDRGGNYGYTF
TRBJ1-4	NA	TRBV5-1	NA	TGCGCCAGCAGGCTTGGCGGGGTCACTAATGAAAAACTGTTTTTT	CASRLGGVTNEKLFF
TRBJ2-3	NA	TRBV4-1	TRBD2	TGCGCCAGCGGAACTAGCGGGAGGGCCCTCGCAGATACGCAGTATTTT	CASGTSGRALADTQYF
TRBJ1-2	NA	TRBV4-3	NA	TGCGCCAGCAGCCAACTCACGGGGGGCTATGGCTACACCTTC	CASSQLTGGYGYTF